The clone carrying this T cell receptor beta chain was seen more than once but under ten times. Its antigen remains unknown. The CDR3 consists of 13 residues. The V end was cut by 1 base, the J end by 0 bases, with 3 bases between. Germline V lookup: CDR1 SEHNR, CDR2 FQNEAQ (reference sequence). TCRdb's copy holds only in-frame clones and misses some; the assay was immunoSEQ multiplex PCR. Of about 80,000 clones in the sample, under 95% were seen once. The sample belongs to a study of brain T cells in children with intractable seizures. Study-wide results and caveats: Viral specificity was inferred only from CDR3 similarity; HCMV serostatus was unknown.

Only cases whose brain tissue showed the highest T cell transcript signatures were sequenced. Sequenced material: peripheral blood, taken at surgery. The chain combines TRBV7-9 with TRBJ1-2; D is ambiguous. The receptor's source is a girl aged 2-15 years with Rasmussen encephalitis and intractable seizures. CDR3 nucleotides: TGTGCCAGCAGCTTAGAGGCTAACTATGGCTACACCTTC. Translated: CASSLEANYGYTF.